This entry features one T cell receptor beta chain sequence. There is no known antigen for this receptor. Base quality data are lacking; no much larger clone is found one base away. The CDR3 starts with the cysteine, ends with the phenylalanine, and has 15 residues. Of the read, only the CDR3 DNA is kept; its 45 bases are in frame from base 1. CDR1 and CDR2 are read off the germline V gene as SGHAT and FQNNGV. V is pared back by 0 bases and J by 5 bases, with 13 bases lying between the germline termini. The protocol used for the library was the immunoSEQ multiplex PCR assay. Drawn from immuneACCESS, this table holds only the in-frame rearrangements with V and J called that TCRdb kept. Clones are partly lost; checked studies trace under half to an unresolved V gene and leave the rest unexplained. The sample table records approximately 79,000 clones; around 90% of these occur just once. The ten most abundant clones make up 0.21% of the sample.

The source of the sample is a study of T cell changes during pregnancy in multiple sclerosis (dated by TCRdb to about 2019). Background on the whole study: The study examined how the T cell repertoire changed over the course of pregnancy in women with multiple sclerosis.

In this chain, TRBV11-2 is recombined with TRBJ1-2; too little of a D gene remains to name it. This TCR was sampled from a female donor with multiple sclerosis, enrolled in a pregnancy study. Sequences were derived from CD4+ T cells from peripheral blood mononuclear cells, sampled before pregnancy. The CDR3 amino acid sequence is: CASSLDRTGRYGYTF. The nucleotides read TGTGCCAGCAGCTTAGATAGGACGGGGAGGTATGGCTACACCTTC. The CDR3, completed at both ends by the reference TRBV11-2 and TRBJ1-2 genes, gives the full variable domain EAGVAQSPRYKIIEKRQSVAFWCNPISGHATLYWYQQILGQGPKLLIQFQNNGVVDDSQLPKDRFSAERLKGVDSTLKIQPAKLEDSAVYLCASSLDRTGRYGYTFGSGTRLTVV.